This TCR beta chain appears in the sequencing data of a study of blood T cell repertoires in COVID-19. The assay was immunoSEQ multiplex PCR, and TCRdb's table has in-frame clones only and misses some. The sample lists roughly 75,000 clones; just under 85% were seen once. The sample taken for sequencing was peripheral blood. The TCR originated in a man between 65 and 85 years old with acute or convalescent COVID-19.

This chain's CDR3 is CASSIDFLSYGYTF. CDR3 bases: TGTGCCAGTAGTATCGATTTCCTAAGCTATGGCTACACCTTC. The V and J genes are TRBV19 and TRBJ1-2; no definite D call. From germline, CDR1 is LNHDA and CDR2 SQIVND (reference sequence). Trimming cost V 3 bases and J 4 bases, with 12 bases left between them. This CDR3 contains 14 residues.